Below are 2 T cell receptor beta chains sequenced from a single sample in a study of T cell changes during pregnancy in multiple sclerosis. Sequencing was performed with immunoSEQ multiplex PCR; in TCRdb, only in-frame clones are kept and a portion is missing. The sample lists 75,000 to 100,000 clones, about 92% occurring once. The sample was peripheral blood, taken after pregnancy. These receptors were collected from a female donor in good health, enrolled as a control in a pregnancy study.

The chain links TRBV18 to TRBJ1-5; 7 positions agree with TRBD1. Unmatched junction bases numbered 9, after V lost 3 bases and J lost 7 bases. From germline, CDR1 is KGHSH and CDR2 LQKENI. This CDR3 has 15 residues. The CDR3 loop is CASSPQEGAGQPQHF. The CDR3 nucleotides read TGTGCCAGCTCACCGCAGGAGGGGGCCGGGCAGCCCCAGCATTTT.

The chain is built from TRBV7-8 and TRBJ2-7, with D possibly TRBD1 on 6 matching bases. The CDR3 is 14 amino acids. Trimming cost V 5 bases and J 2 bases, with 13 bases left between them. Per the germline V gene, CDR1 is SGHVS and CDR2 is FQNEAQ. This chain's CDR3 is CASSQRQVTYEQYF. CDR3 sequence (DNA): TGTGCCAGCAGCCAAAGACAGGTTACCTACGAGCAGTACTTC. Drawing the rest from reference TRBV7-8 and TRBJ2-7, the complete variable domain is GAGVSQSPRYKVAKRGQDVALRCDPISGHVSLFWYQQALGQGPEFLTYFQNEAQLDKSGLPSDRFFAERPEGSVSTLKIQRTQQEDSAVYLCASSQRQVTYEQYFGPGTRLTVT.